The 28 T cell receptor beta chains in this list originate from one sample, sequenced in a study of blood T cells in healthy people across ages. With a J-beta primer mix and a sample-barcoded 5' primer, a second PCR ran 7 to 11 cycles. TCRdb redid the calling of the 5' RACE reads with MiXCR, one entry per CDR3 protein. Of 650,000 to 1,000,000 distinct CDR3 sequences listed, about half were seen once; the top ten hold 15% to 20%. Sequenced input: blood. The receptors shown here come from a man older than 75 in good health.

The chain's CDR3 is CASSLSPEPKGQFF. As DNA, the CDR3 is TGTGCCAGCAGTCTGTCCCCGGAGCCCAAGGGGCAGTTCTTC. This chain connects TRBV14 to TRBJ2-1; the D is unclear. This CDR3 spans 14 amino acids. V gave up 6 bases and J gave up 12 bases, with 21 bases separating them. Germline CDR1 is SGHDN and CDR2 is FVKESK.

This chain uses TRBV2 with TRBJ1-5; D call uncertain. The CDR3 is made up of 12 amino acids. V lost 1 base, J lost 15 bases, and 13 bases lay in between. CDR1 SNHLY and CDR2 FYNNEI come from the germline V gene. CDR3 residues: CASSEVGLRVHF. CDR3 DNA sequence: TGTGCCAGCAGTGAAGTCGGGCTCCGAGTGCATTTT. Complete variable domain (other parts from reference TRBV2 and TRBJ1-5): EPEVTQTPSHQVTQMGQEVILRCVPISNHLYFYWYRQILGQKVEFLVSFYNNEISEKSEIFDDQFSVERPDGSNFTLKIRSTKLEDSAMYFCASSEVGLRVHFGDGTRLSIL.

This clonotype has just a few counts. The CDR3 here is CAWGGLLVDTQYF. The CDR3 DNA sequence: TGTGCCTGGGGCGGCCTTCTTGTGGATACGCAGTATTTT. The chain employs TRBV30 and TRBJ2-3, with no clear D. V lost 5 bases and J lost 6, with 15 bases in between. The CDR3 runs to 13 residues. Germline CDR1 and CDR2: GTSNPN and SVGIG (reference sequence).

The chain is built from TRBV10-3 and TRBJ2-3; 7 bases line up with TRBD1. V lost 2 bases to trimming and J lost 0 bases; unmatched junction nucleotides: 5. CDR3 length: 16 amino acids. The germline gives CDR1 ENHRY, CDR2 SYGVKD. This CDR3 reads CAISEPDRTSTDTQYF. The CDR3 DNA is TGTGCCATCAGTGAGCCGGACAGGACTAGCACAGATACGCAGTATTTT.

The gene calls are TRBV7-2 and TRBJ2-3, with 7 bases fitting TRBD2. Germline CDR1 is SGHTA and CDR2 is FQGNSA. Losses at the gene ends were 1 base for V and 8 bases for J; bases not matched to a gene: 12. This CDR3 contains 16 residues. The CDR3 sequence: CASSLGGGLGGGTQYF. CDR3 DNA: TGTGCCAGCAGCTTAGGGGGGGGACTGGGGGGAGGTACGCAGTATTTT.

Concerning this clonotype: The junction departs from the called germline gene at one end, perhaps through a read error. The CDR3 spells CTSSHPGLVGSGTYNEQFF. Here the CDR3 DNA reads TGTACCAGCTCCCACCCGGGACTAGTGGGGAGTGGTACCTACAATGAGCAGTTCTTC. The chain couples TRBV18 to TRBJ2-1, with 8 bases that match TRBD2. The CDR3 consists of 19 residues. Germline V lookup: CDR1 KGHSH, CDR2 LQKENI.

This clonotype has just a few counts. The chain employs TRBV28 and TRBJ2-3, with a tentative D call TRBD1 (7 bases). The CDR3 runs to 15 residues. Germline-derived CDR1 and CDR2 are MDHEN and SYDVKM. V was clipped by 5 bases and J by 5 bases, with 17 bases between them. CDR3 amino acids: CASSDLDRREDTQYF. The CDR3 region has the DNA TGTGCCAGCAGTGACCTGGACAGGCGGGAAGATACGCAGTATTTT.

This clonotype was recorded a few times. The CDR3 bases are TGCAGTGCTAGATCATTGAGGGTTGGCGAGACCCAGTACTTC. The encoded protein is CSARSLRVGETQYF. The chain joins TRBV20-1 to TRBJ2-5; the D gene is possibly TRBD2 (5 bases). Germline V gene lookup returns CDR1 DFQATT and CDR2 SNEGSKA (reference sequence). Deletions cut 2 bases from V and 5 bases from J, with 15 bases between. The CDR3 has 14 amino acids.

The table lists this clonotype with a few counts. In DNA, the CDR3 is TGTGCCACCAGCAGAGGCTACGGGGAGACCGGGGAGCTGTTTTTT. Translated: CATSRGYGETGELFF. This rearrangement joins TRBV15 to TRBJ2-2; a possible D gene is TRBD2 (5 bases). CDR1 and CDR2 from the germline V gene are LNHNV and YYDKDF (reference sequence). The length of the CDR3 is 15 residues. Between the trimmed V and J ends, which lost 1 base and 5 bases, there was a span of 11 bases.

J is TRBJ2-5 and V is TRBV4-2; D not resolved. CDR3 size: 14 residues. Germline V gene lookup returns CDR1 LGHNA and CDR2 YNFKEQ. V shed 1 base and J shed 2 bases, with 8 bases lying between them. The CDR3 DNA is TGTGCCAGCAGCCAAGCTGGGTTTCAAGAGACCCAGTACTTC. Protein sequence: CASSQAGFQETQYF.

This clonotype has just a few counts. The V call is TRBV7-2, the J call TRBJ2-7, with unresolved D. The germline CDR1 and CDR2 sequences are SGHTA and FQGNSA. This CDR3 comprises 15 residues. V was cut by 3 bases and J by 2 bases, with 14 bases left in between. DNA of the CDR3: TGTGCCAGCAGCTTTAGTTACCTGTCGGCCTACGAGCAGTACTTC. Its protein is CASSFSYLSAYEQYF.

V and J are TRBV6-6 and TRBJ2-5, with TRBD2 matching 7 bases. Germline V gene sequence: CDR1 MNHNY, CDR2 SVGAGI (reference sequence). The CDR3 consists of 15 residues. After removal of 0 bases from V and 1 base from J, the junction contained 2 bases not matched to a gene. Written as DNA, the CDR3 is TGTGCCAGCAGTTACTCACCTAGCGGCCAAGAGACCCAGTACTTC. Translating gives CASSYSPSGQETQYF.

The chain joins TRBV7-2 to TRBJ2-3; 9 positions match TRBD2. After removal of 7 bases from V and 0 bases from J, the junction contained 14 bases not matched to a gene. The CDR3 totals 18 residues. Germline V gene sequence: CDR1 SGHTA, CDR2 FQGNSA. CDR3 amino acids: CASKRLRVAGVSTDTQYF. The CDR3 DNA is TGTGCCAGCAAGAGACTTAGAGTAGCGGGGGTAAGCACAGATACGCAGTATTTT.

The V gene is TRBV12-3 or TRBV12-4, the J gene TRBJ2-2, with TRBD2 as a possible D gene (6 bases). Trimming took 11 bases from V and 1 from J, leaving 8 bases between them. The CDR3 covers 12 residues. The CDR3 here is CAGGLNTGELFF. The CDR3, as DNA: TGTGCCGGGGGACTGAACACCGGGGAGCTGTTTTTT.

The rearrangement links TRBV5-1 to TRBJ2-3; possibly TRBD2 for D (6 bases). Germline assignment: CDR1 SGHRS and CDR2 YFSETQ. The CDR3 length is 20 residues. Trimming took off 0 bases at V and 0 bases at J, with 23 bases between the two ends. The CDR3: CASSLGVAGPVRTSTDTQYF. In nucleotides, the CDR3 is TGCGCCAGCAGCTTGGGGGTGGCGGGACCCGTAAGGACTAGCACAGATACGCAGTATTTT.

This chain uses TRBV20-1 with TRBJ1-4; the D is unclear. Trimming pared 6 bases from V and 5 bases from J, leaving 13 bases between. Germline values: CDR1 DFQATT, CDR2 SNEGSKA (reference sequence). The CDR3 totals 13 residues. The CDR3 sequence is CSARRGGNEKLFF. For the CDR3, the DNA is TGCAGTGCCCGGCGGGGAGGGAATGAAAAACTGTTTTTT.

This clonotype was counted only a few times. The chain couples TRBV11-3 to TRBJ1-1; 9 bases line up with TRBD1. The V gene end was trimmed by 6 bases and the J gene end by 1 base; junction bases not matched to a gene: 6. CDR3 length: 15 amino acids. The germline V gene encodes CDR1 SGHNT and CDR2 YENEEA. The CDR3 DNA is TGTGCCAGCAGTCTCAACAGGGGGCCGAACACTGAAGCTTTCTTT. It yields the protein CASSLNRGPNTEAFF.

V usage is TRBV12-3 or TRBV12-4 and J usage is TRBJ1-1, with 8 bases that match TRBD1. V was pared by 5 bases and J by 6 bases, with 8 bases of the junction left unmatched. CDR3 length equals 14 residues. The CDR3 nucleotides are TGTGCCAGCAGTCCCCGGACAGGGTGGGCTGAAGCTTTCTTT. It encodes CASSPRTGWAEAFF.

This clonotype was found a few times. This chain links TRBV20-1 with TRBJ2-1; no firm D call. The length of the CDR3 is 14 residues. CDR1 DFQATT and CDR2 SNEGSKA come from the germline V gene (reference sequence). V was trimmed by 4 bases and J by 0 bases, leaving 10 bases between them. The CDR3 reads CSANVRSSYNEQFF. The CDR3 DNA is TGCAGTGCTAATGTGCGGAGCTCCTACAATGAGCAGTTCTTC.

The chain employs TRBV25-1 and TRBJ2-1, with D tentatively TRBD2 (5 bases). From germline, CDR1 is MGHDK and CDR2 SYGVNS. The CDR3 extends over 15 amino acids. V lost 1 base, J lost 2 bases, and 9 bases lay in between. The CDR3 is CASSESDWAYNEQFF. The CDR3 DNA follows: TGTGCCAGCAGTGAATCGGACTGGGCCTACAATGAGCAGTTCTTC.

As for this clonotype: An end of the junction does not agree with germline; a read error may underlie this. The chain uses TRBV12-3 or TRBV12-4 and TRBJ2-3; 7 bases fit TRBD1. The CDR3 has 16 amino acids. CDR3 nucleotide sequence: TGTGCCGGCAGTTCCTACGTCGGGACAGCCCCAGATACGCAGTATTTT. Translating it yields CAGSSYVGTAPDTQYF.

This clonotype was observed a few times. This chain connects TRBV4-3 to TRBJ2-7, with 9 bases matching TRBD1. The length of the CDR3 is 17 residues. The V segment lost 0 bases and the J segment 2 bases; nucleotides outside the gene matches: 8. The germline V gene has CDR1 LGHNA and CDR2 YSLEER. The CDR3 DNA reads as TGCGCCAGCAGCCAAGAGCCCGGGACAGGGAAGCCCTACGAGCAGTACTTC. It specifies CASSQEPGTGKPYEQYF.

This clonotype was observed a handful of times. This chain connects TRBV28 to TRBJ2-7; possible D gene TRBD2, 6 bases. The CDR3 has 14 amino acids. Germline assignment: CDR1 MDHEN and CDR2 SYDVKM. Trimming took off 6 bases at V and 4 bases at J, with 16 bases between the two ends. The CDR3, as DNA: TGTGCCAGCAGAGCTCGGGGAGCGGGTTACGAGCAGTACTTC. It yields the protein CASRARGAGYEQYF.

The CDR3 here is CASSLEIGNQPQHF. Here the CDR3 DNA reads TGTGCCAGCAGCTTAGAGATAGGCAATCAGCCCCAGCATTTT. The V call is TRBV7-2, the J call TRBJ1-5; D remains unclear. Deletions cut 1 base from V and 2 bases from J, with 6 bases between. The CDR3 totals 14 residues. Germline values: CDR1 SGHTA, CDR2 FQGNSA.

V usage is TRBV28 and J usage is TRBJ2-5; TRBD2 matches at 7 bases. Trimming took 2 bases from V and 1 from J; bases not matched to a gene: 4. In germline, CDR1 is MDHEN, CDR2 SYDVKM. This CDR3 region has 15 residues. In DNA, the CDR3 is TGTGCCAGCAGTTTAGCGGGAGACATCCAAGAGACCCAGTACTTC. Translated, it gives CASSLAGDIQETQYF.

The genes are TRBV5-1 and TRBJ1-2; the match to TRBD1 covers 11 bases. J lost 6 bases, V lost 4 bases, and 14 bases had no gene match. The CDR3 runs to 17 residues. Germline values: CDR1 SGHRS, CDR2 YFSETQ. Here the CDR3 DNA reads TGCGCCAGCAGCGTACCGGGACAGGGGGTTTCCTTAAATGGCTACACCTTC. As protein: CASSVPGQGVSLNGYTF.

The rearrangement joins TRBV6-2 or TRBV6-3 to TRBJ1-5; no clear D. This CDR3 spans 15 amino acids. Trimming stripped 4 bases from V and 3 bases from J, with 13 bases between. Germline V gives CDR1 MNHEY, CDR2 SVGEGT. The CDR3, as DNA: TGTGCCAGCAGTTTCCCTCGACGGAACAATCAGCCCCAGCATTTT. This translates into CASSFPRRNNQPQHF.

A few counts support this clonotype. V gene TRBV5-1 combines with J gene TRBJ1-1, with D possibly matching TRBD1 (5 bases). This CDR3 is built from 14 residues. V was clipped by 3 bases and J by 1 base, with 10 bases between them. Germline V gene sequence: CDR1 SGHRS, CDR2 YFSETQ. CDR3 region: CASSSRDPNTEAFF. In DNA form, the CDR3 reads TGCGCCAGCAGCTCGAGGGACCCGAACACTGAAGCTTTCTTT.